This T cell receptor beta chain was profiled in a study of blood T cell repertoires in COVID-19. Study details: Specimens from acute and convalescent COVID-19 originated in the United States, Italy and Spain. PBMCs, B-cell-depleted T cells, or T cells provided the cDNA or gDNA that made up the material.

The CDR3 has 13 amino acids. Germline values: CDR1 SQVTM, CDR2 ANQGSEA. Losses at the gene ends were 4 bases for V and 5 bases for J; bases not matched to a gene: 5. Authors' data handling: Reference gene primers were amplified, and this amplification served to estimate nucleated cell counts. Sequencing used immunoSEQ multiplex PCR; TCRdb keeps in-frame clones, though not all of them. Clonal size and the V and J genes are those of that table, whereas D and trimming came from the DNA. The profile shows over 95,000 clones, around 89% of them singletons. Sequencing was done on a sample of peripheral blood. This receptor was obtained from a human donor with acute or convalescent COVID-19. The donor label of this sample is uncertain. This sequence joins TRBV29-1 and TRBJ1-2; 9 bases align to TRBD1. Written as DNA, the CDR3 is TGCAGCGTTGGGGACAGGGCGACGTATGGCTACACCTTC. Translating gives CSVGDRATYGYTF.